The 21 T cell receptor beta chains given below trace back to one sample, sequenced in a study of blood T cell repertoires in COVID-19. Method: immunoSEQ multiplex PCR; TCRdb's copy keeps in-frame clones and lacks some. The sample carries approximately 150,000 clones, about nine tenths recorded once. Source material: peripheral blood. The receptor set was obtained from a man aged 50 to 60 who had recovered from COVID-19.

The gene calls are TRBV5-5 and TRBJ2-7; 9 nucleotides align to TRBD2. V shed 0 bases, J shed 4 bases, and the junction held 14 bases outside the gene matches. The CDR3 runs 18 residues. The V gene's germline CDR1 is SGHKS and CDR2 YYEKEE (reference sequence). CDR3 region: CASSLALAGLPGRYEQYF. CDR3 DNA sequence: TGTGCCAGCAGCTTGGCCCTAGCGGGGCTTCCAGGTCGATACGAGCAGTACTTC.

Ten or more counts support this clone. This chain links TRBV14 with TRBJ2-7; D gene ambiguous. Trimming took 0 bases from V and 7 from J, leaving 7 bases between them. Germline CDR1 is SGHDN and CDR2 is FVKESK. The CDR3 extends over 12 amino acids. The CDR3 DNA reads TGTGCCAGCAGCCAAGATAGCCCTGAGCAGTACTTC. Translation: CASSQDSPEQYF. Full variable domain (remainder filled in from reference TRBV14 and TRBJ2-7): EAGVTQFPSHSVIEKGQTVTLRCDPISGHDNLYWYRRVMGKEIKFLLHFVKESKQDESGMPNNRFLAERTGGTYSTLKVQPAELEDSGVYFCASSQDSPEQYFGPGTRLTVT.

The genes are TRBV4-3 and TRBJ1-4, with 11 positions matching TRBD1. Germline values: CDR1 LGHNA, CDR2 YSLEER. V gave up 0 bases and J gave up 4 bases; unmatched junction bases: 10. The CDR3 is 19 residues long. The CDR3 bases are TGCGCCAGCAGCCAAGATAGACCGGGACAGGGGGTCCTTAATGAAAAACTGTTTTTT. Translated, it gives CASSQDRPGQGVLNEKLFF.

The chain recombines TRBV18 with TRBJ1-3; the D is unclear. The V end was cut by 2 bases, the J end by 0 bases, with 17 bases between. Per the germline V gene, CDR1 is KGHSH and CDR2 is LQKENI. The CDR3 sequence is 18 residues long. DNA for the CDR3: TGTGCCAGCTCACCAAACGGGTTGGAGGGCGGCTCTGGAAACACCATATATTTT. This encodes CASSPNGLEGGSGNTIYF.

This chain uses TRBV2 with TRBJ1-2; 9 positions match TRBD1. The CDR3 consists of 15 residues. After removal of 7 bases from V and 1 base from J, the junction contained 7 bases not matched to a gene. Germline CDR1 SNHLY, CDR2 FYNNEI. CDR3 loop: CASKEQGALNYGYTF. The CDR3 DNA is TGTGCCAGCAAGGAACAGGGGGCGCTTAACTATGGCTACACCTTC.

The chain uses TRBV7-3 and TRBJ2-5; TRBD2 agrees at 7 bases. Trimming removed 0 bases from V and 4 bases from J; junction bases left unmatched: 5. This CDR3 spans 15 amino acids. Looked up from germline, CDR1 is SGHTA and CDR2 is FQGTGA. CDR3 coding DNA: TGTGCCAGCAGCTTAACTAAGGGAGGGAGAGAGACCCAGTACTTC. Protein product: CASSLTKGGRETQYF. Looking up the rest from reference TRBV7-3 and TRBJ2-5 gives the full variable domain: GAGVSQTPSNKVTEKGKYVELRCDPISGHTALYWYRQSLGQGPEFLIYFQGTGAADDSGLPNDRFFAVRPEGSVSTLKIQRTERGDSAVYLCASSLTKGGRETQYFGPGTRLLVL.

The chain combines TRBV19 with TRBJ2-1; possible D gene TRBD1, 6 bases. Per germline, CDR1 LNHDA and CDR2 SQIVND (reference sequence). The CDR3 has 17 residues. Trimming removed 5 bases from V and 3 bases from J, with 20 bases in between. CDR3 nucleotide sequence: TGTGCCAGTAGTGTTTTTTCCGGGACACTAAACTACAATGAGCAGTTCTTC. This gives the protein CASSVFSGTLNYNEQFF.

The chain links TRBV6-6 to TRBJ2-1, with 9 bases aligning to TRBD1. This CDR3 is 14 amino acids long. Per the germline V gene, CDR1 is MNHNY and CDR2 is SVGAGI (reference sequence). The ends lost 6 bases at V and 7 bases at J; junction bases unmatched: 7. The CDR3 DNA reads as TGTGCCAGCAGCCCCAGACAGGGGGGGAATGAGCAGTTCTTC. Translated, it gives CASSPRQGGNEQFF.

The V gene is TRBV5-1, the J gene TRBJ2-7, with 7 bases lining up with TRBD1. This CDR3 has 15 amino acids. The germline V gene encodes CDR1 SGHRS and CDR2 YFSETQ. V was clipped by 0 bases and J by 3 bases; unmatched bases: 6. DNA for the CDR3: TGCGCCAGCAGCTTGGCCGGGACAGTGAGCTACGAGCAGTACTTC. This encodes CASSLAGTVSYEQYF.

The chain recombines TRBV7-8 with TRBJ2-7, with 7 bases fitting TRBD1. This CDR3 has 14 amino acids. J was trimmed by 7 bases and V by 4 bases; bases with no gene match: 10. Germline assignment: CDR1 SGHVS and CDR2 FQNEAQ. CDR3 DNA sequence: TGTGCCAGCAGCTCGGGACAGATCGAGAGGGAGCAGTACTTC. Its protein product is CASSSGQIEREQYF.

The chain employs TRBV7-2 and TRBJ1-2; 8 bases line up with TRBD1. In germline, CDR1 is SGHTA, CDR2 FQGNSA. V shed 5 bases and J 2 bases; nucleotides not matched to a gene: 10. The CDR3 covers 16 residues. This chain's CDR3 is CASSPVHRGVNYGYTF. The CDR3, as DNA: TGTGCCAGCAGCCCTGTCCACAGGGGGGTCAACTATGGCTACACCTTC.

This sequence joins TRBV5-6 and TRBJ2-1; the match to TRBD2 covers 11 bases. The CDR3 has 15 residues. Germline V gene data show CDR1 as SGHDT and CDR2 as YYEEEE. V lost 4 bases to trimming and J lost 7 bases; unmatched junction nucleotides: 7. The CDR3 protein is CASSDSGGAWNEQFF. CDR3 bases: TGTGCCAGCAGCGATAGCGGGGGGGCCTGGAATGAGCAGTTCTTC. The variable domain in full, with the rest retrieved from reference TRBV5-6 and TRBJ2-1, is DAGVTQSPTHLIKTRGQQVTLRCSPKSGHDTVSWYQQALGQGPQFIFQYYEEEERQRGNFPDRFSGHQFPNYSSELNVNALLLGDSALYLCASSDSGGAWNEQFFGPGTRLTVL.

This clone was detected once. The chain has TRBV2 and TRBJ2-3; 8 bases match TRBD2. This CDR3 has 18 residues. Germline-derived CDR1 and CDR2 are SNHLY and FYNNEI. V lost 8 bases, J lost 2 bases, and 18 bases stayed unmatched. The DNA for the CDR3 is TGTGCCAGCCGTCTGCCGGGGGGGCTTGGAAGATACACAGATACGCAGTATTTT. Its translation: CASRLPGGLGRYTDTQYF.

The rearrangement links TRBV5-4 to TRBJ2-5; 7 bases are a match to TRBD2. Germline loops: CDR1 SGHNT, CDR2 YYREEE (reference sequence). The CDR3 length is 13 residues. The ends lost 4 bases at V and 5 bases at J; junction bases unmatched: 5. This chain's CDR3 is CASSPRDYETQYF. In DNA, the CDR3 is TGTGCCAGCAGCCCCAGGGACTATGAGACCCAGTACTTC.

The CDR3 bases are TGTGCCAGCAGCTCCCGCGGACAGGGACGGTATGGCTACACCTTC. Translating gives CASSSRGQGRYGYTF. This chain connects TRBV5-4 to TRBJ1-2; 8 bases agree with TRBD1. The CDR3 is 15 amino acids. V shed 3 bases, J shed 5 bases, and the junction held 9 bases outside the gene matches. Germline CDR1 is SGHNT and CDR2 is YYREEE (reference sequence).

The chain links TRBV9 to TRBJ2-1, with 11 bases lining up with TRBD2. CDR1 is SGDLS, CDR2 YYNGEE, per germline. The CDR3 consists of 17 residues. With 4 bases clipped from V and 2 bases from J, the junction kept 8 bases outside the gene matches. In DNA, the CDR3 is TGTGCCAGCAGCCCGCGACTAGCGGGGTACACCTACAATGAGCAGTTCTTC. Its protein is CASSPRLAGYTYNEQFF.

The gene calls are TRBV4-3 and TRBJ1-1, with TRBD1 matching over 9 bases. The CDR3 contains 19 residues. Germline V lookup: CDR1 LGHNA, CDR2 YSLEER. The V and J ends lost 3 bases and 0 bases, in that order; junction bases with no gene match: 14. Here the CDR3 reads CASSHALHRDRVMNTEAFF. CDR3 DNA sequence: TGCGCCAGCAGCCATGCATTACACCGGGACAGGGTCATGAACACTGAAGCTTTCTTT.

The chain joins TRBV5-6 to TRBJ2-1, with 9 bases matching TRBD2. Looked up from germline, CDR1 is SGHDT and CDR2 is YYEEEE. This CDR3 spans 15 amino acids. V was pared by 0 bases and J by 7 bases, with 5 bases of the junction left unmatched. CDR3 loop: CASSLGPSGANEQFF. In nucleotides, the CDR3 is TGTGCCAGCAGCTTGGGGCCTAGCGGGGCTAATGAGCAGTTCTTC.

The chain carries TRBV6-5 and TRBJ2-7; 9 bases map to TRBD1. V trimming: 10 bases; J trimming: 3 bases; junction bases outside the gene matches: 10. This CDR3 is built from 14 residues. Looked up from germline, CDR1 is MNHEY and CDR2 is SVGAGI. The CDR3 loop is CATKDTGGSYEQYF. CDR3 nucleotide sequence: TGTGCCACCAAAGATACAGGGGGCAGCTACGAGCAGTACTTC.

V usage is TRBV5-1 and J usage is TRBJ2-5; 11 bases agree with TRBD1. Germline CDR1 is SGHRS and CDR2 is YFSETQ. V gave up 4 bases and J gave up 4 bases; unmatched junction bases: 9. The CDR3 extends over 16 amino acids. In DNA form, the CDR3 reads TGCGCCAGCAGCCTGACCCGGGACAGGGGGACAGAGACCCAGTACTTC. Encoded protein: CASSLTRDRGTETQYF.

The CDR3 DNA reads as TGTGCCAGCAGTTTAGGGGGGTTTCGGACAGATACGCAGTATTTT. Protein product: CASSLGGFRTDTQYF. V gene TRBV27 combines with J gene TRBJ2-3; D perhaps matches TRBD2 (6 bases). The V and J ends lost 2 bases and 3 bases respectively, with 12 bases between them. CDR1 and CDR2 (germline): MNHEY, SMNVEV (reference sequence). This CDR3 region has 15 residues.